This T cell receptor (beta chain) was recovered during a study of T cell responses to AZD1222 COVID-19 vaccine. Study results and limitations: With dominance at 160-218 and 743-854, vaccine-associated CD4 TCRs spanned spike. Donors were mostly white British, more females; clonal diversity possibly underestimated. At baseline, just five or six AZD1222 recipients tested seropositive. Rises in breadth and depth of Spike-specific TCRs came after two AZD1222 doses.

TCRdb's copy holds only in-frame clones and misses some; the assay was immunoSEQ multiplex PCR. The top ten hold around 3.1% of the sample, which has over 150,000 clones, 88% seen once. On this clone itself: No antigen is known for it.

The germline V gene has CDR1 MNHEY and CDR2 SVGEGT. This CDR3 is built from 14 residues. Trimming cost V 6 bases and J 2 bases, with 14 bases left between them. The rearrangement uses TRBV6-2 or TRBV6-3 and TRBJ2-7; TRBD2 is a possible D gene (5 bases). The clonotype comes from an adult in good health. The sample consisted of peripheral blood, taken on day 0 of AZD1222 vaccination. The CDR3 DNA is TGTGCCAGCAGCGATGGCGGAGGCCCCTACGAGCAGTACTTC. Protein product: CASSDGGGPYEQYF.